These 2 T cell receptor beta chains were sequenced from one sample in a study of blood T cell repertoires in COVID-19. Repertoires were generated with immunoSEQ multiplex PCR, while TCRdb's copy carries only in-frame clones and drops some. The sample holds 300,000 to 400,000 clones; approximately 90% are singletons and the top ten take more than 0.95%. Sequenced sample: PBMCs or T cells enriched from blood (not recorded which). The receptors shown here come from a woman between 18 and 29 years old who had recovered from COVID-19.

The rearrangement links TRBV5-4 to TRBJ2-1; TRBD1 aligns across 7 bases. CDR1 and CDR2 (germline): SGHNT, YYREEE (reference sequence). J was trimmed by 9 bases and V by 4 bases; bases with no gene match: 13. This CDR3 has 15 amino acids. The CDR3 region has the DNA TGTGCCAGCAGCGTTGCCGGGACAGACGTCGGTGAGCAGTTCTTC. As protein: CASSVAGTDVGEQFF.

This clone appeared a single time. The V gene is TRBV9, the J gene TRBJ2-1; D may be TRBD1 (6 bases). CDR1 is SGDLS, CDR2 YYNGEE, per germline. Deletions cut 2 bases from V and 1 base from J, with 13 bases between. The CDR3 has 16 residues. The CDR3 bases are TGTGCCAGCAGCGTCAACCAGGGGCAGTCCTACAATGAGCAGTTCTTC. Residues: CASSVNQGQSYNEQFF. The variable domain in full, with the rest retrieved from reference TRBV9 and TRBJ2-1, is DSGVTQTPKHLITATGQRVTLRCSPRSGDLSVYWYQQSLDQGLQFLIQYYNGEERAKGNILERFSAQQFPDLHSELNLSSLELGDSALYFCASSVNQGQSYNEQFFGPGTRLTVL.